This T cell receptor (beta chain) is from a study of beta chain features in type 1 diabetes. General study points: All four CD4+ subsets of Type 1 diabetes patients contained TCRB CDR3s that were moderately but significantly shorter.

The entirety of the isolated RNA underwent reverse transcription, so expressed TCRB transcripts were sequenced. The data were produced by immunoSEQ multiplex PCR, yet TCRdb's version contains in-frame clones alone and is incomplete. The sample records roughly 220,000 clones, 15% to 20% being singletons. The CDR3 sequence is 15 residues long. The V gene's germline CDR1 is SGDLS and CDR2 YYNGEE. With 1 base clipped from V and 3 bases from J, the junction kept 3 bases outside the gene matches. Donors contributed one heparinised blood draw apiece, averaging roughly 100 mL. This clone was counted between two and nine times. What it recognizes is unknown.

V usage is TRBV9 and J usage is TRBJ2-1; 8 nucleotides match TRBD2. Input material: naive CD4+ T cells from blood. The sequence derives from a man aged 25-45 years with type 1 diabetes. The DNA for the CDR3 is TGTGCCAGCAGCGTATTTCTAGCGGGCTACAATGAGCAGTTCTTC. Translation gives CASSVFLAGYNEQFF. The whole variable domain, filled in from reference TRBV9 and TRBJ2-1, reads DSGVTQTPKHLITATGQRVTLRCSPRSGDLSVYWYQQSLDQGLQFLIQYYNGEERAKGNILERFSAQQFPDLHSELNLSSLELGDSALYFCASSVFLAGYNEQFFGPGTRLTVL.